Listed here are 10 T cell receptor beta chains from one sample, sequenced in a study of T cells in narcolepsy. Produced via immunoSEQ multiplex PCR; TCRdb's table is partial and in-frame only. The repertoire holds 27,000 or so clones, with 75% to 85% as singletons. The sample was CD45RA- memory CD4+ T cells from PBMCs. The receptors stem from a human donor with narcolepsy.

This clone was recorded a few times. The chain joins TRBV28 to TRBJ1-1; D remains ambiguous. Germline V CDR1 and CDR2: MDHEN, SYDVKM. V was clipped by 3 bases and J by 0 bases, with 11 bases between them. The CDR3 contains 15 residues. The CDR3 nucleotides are TGTGCCAGCAGTTTGCGAGTTTTAATGAACACTGAAGCTTTCTTT. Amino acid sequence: CASSLRVLMNTEAFF. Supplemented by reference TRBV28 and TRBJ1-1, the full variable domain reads DVKVTQSSRYLVKRTGEKVFLECVQDMDHENMFWYRQDPGLGLRLIYFSYDVKMKEKGDIPEGYSVSREKKERFSLILESASTNQTSMYLCASSLRVLMNTEAFFGQGTRLTVV.

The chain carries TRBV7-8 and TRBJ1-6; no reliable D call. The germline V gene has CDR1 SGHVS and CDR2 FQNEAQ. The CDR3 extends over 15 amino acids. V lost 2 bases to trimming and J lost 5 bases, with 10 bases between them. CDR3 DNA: TGTGCCAGCAGCTTACGACCCACCGATAATTCACCCCTCCACTTT. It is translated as CASSLRPTDNSPLHF.

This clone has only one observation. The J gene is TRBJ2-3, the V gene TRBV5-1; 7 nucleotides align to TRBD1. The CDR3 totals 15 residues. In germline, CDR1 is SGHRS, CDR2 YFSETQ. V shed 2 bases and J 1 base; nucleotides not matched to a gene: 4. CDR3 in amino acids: CASSFRDSRTDTQYF. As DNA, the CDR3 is TGCGCCAGCAGCTTCCGGGACAGCCGCACAGATACGCAGTATTTT.

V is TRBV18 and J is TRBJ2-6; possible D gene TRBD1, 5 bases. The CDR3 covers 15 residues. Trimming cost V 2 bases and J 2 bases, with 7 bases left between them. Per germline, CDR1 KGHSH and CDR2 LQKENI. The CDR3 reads CASSPETAGANVLTF. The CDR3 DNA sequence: TGTGCCAGCTCACCAGAGACAGCTGGGGCCAACGTCCTGACTTTC.

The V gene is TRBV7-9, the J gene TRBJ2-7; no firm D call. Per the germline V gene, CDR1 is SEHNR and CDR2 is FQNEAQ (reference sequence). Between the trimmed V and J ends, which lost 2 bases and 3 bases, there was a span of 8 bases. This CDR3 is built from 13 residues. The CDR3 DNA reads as TGTGCCAGCAGCTTATCCGGGTACTACGAGCAGTACTTC. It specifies CASSLSGYYEQYF. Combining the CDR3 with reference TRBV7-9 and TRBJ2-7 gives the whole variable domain DTGVSQNPRHKITKRGQNVTFRCDPISEHNRLYWYRQTLGQGPEFLTYFQNEAQLEKSRLLSDRFSAERPKGSFSTLEIQRTEQGDSAMYLCASSLSGYYEQYFGPGTRLTVT.

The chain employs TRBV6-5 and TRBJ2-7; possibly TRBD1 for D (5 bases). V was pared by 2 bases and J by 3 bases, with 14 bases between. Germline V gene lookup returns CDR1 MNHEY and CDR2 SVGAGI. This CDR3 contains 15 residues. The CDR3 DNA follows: TGTGCCAGCAGTTACGAAGGGGATCCCCTCTACGAGCAGTACTTC. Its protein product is CASSYEGDPLYEQYF.

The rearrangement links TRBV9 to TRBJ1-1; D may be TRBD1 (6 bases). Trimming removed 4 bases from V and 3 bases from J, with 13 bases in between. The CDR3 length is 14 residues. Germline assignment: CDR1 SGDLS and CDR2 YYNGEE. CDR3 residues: CASSLVGGYTEAFF. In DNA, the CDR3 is TGTGCCAGCAGCCTCGTGGGGGGCTACACTGAAGCTTTCTTT.

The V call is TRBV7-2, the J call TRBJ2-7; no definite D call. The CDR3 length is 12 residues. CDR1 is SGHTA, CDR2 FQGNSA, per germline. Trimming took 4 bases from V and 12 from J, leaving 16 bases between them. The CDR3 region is CASSSIINARYF. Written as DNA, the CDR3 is TGTGCCAGCAGCTCCATTATAAATGCGAGGTACTTC.

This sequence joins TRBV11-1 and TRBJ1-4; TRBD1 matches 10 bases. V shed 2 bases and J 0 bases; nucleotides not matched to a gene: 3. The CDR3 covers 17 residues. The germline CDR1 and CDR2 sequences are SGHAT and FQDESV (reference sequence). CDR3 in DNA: TGTGCCAGCAGCTTACGGGACAGGGGACCAACTAATGAAAAACTGTTTTTT. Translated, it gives CASSLRDRGPTNEKLFF.

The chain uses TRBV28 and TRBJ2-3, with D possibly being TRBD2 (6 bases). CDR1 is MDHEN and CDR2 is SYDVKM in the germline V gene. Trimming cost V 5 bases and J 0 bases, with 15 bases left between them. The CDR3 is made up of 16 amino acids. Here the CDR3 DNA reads TGTGCCAGCAGTAGAACTATAGCGGCTAGCACAGATACGCAGTATTTT. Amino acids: CASSRTIAASTDTQYF.